Listed below are T cell receptor beta chains from one sample, sequenced in a study of blood T cell repertoires in COVID-19. This table comes from immunoSEQ multiplex PCR, and its TCRdb copy is limited to in-frame clones, with some not included. This sample carries about 89,000 clones, approximately 88% of them seen once, and the ten largest clones take around 0.44%. Sequencing was done on a sample of peripheral blood. The source of these receptors is a man aged 55 to 70 with acute or convalescent COVID-19. Both conserved end residues are part of each CDR3. The order of the fields is clone size, V gene, D gene, J gene, CDR3 length, CDR3 DNA, CDR3 protein. The D gene is left open where the match is weak. Size values are once, few and many counts, or a class for expanded clones, and some rows have none.

clone size: -
V gene: TRBV9
D gene: TRBD1
J gene: TRBJ1-1
CDR3 length: 13
CDR3 DNA: TGTGCCAGCAGCGTAGGGACAGGGGCTGAAGCTTTCTTT
CDR3 protein: CASSVGTGAEAFF

clone size: -
V gene: TRBV19
D gene: TRBD1
J gene: TRBJ1-2
CDR3 length: 13
CDR3 DNA: TGTGCCAGTAGTCAACAGGGGGCGTATGGCTACACCTTC
CDR3 protein: CASSQQGAYGYTF

clone size: -
V gene: TRBV18
D gene: -
J gene: TRBJ1-1
CDR3 length: 13
CDR3 DNA: TGTGCCAGCTCACCGGGACAGAACACTGAAGCTTTCTTT
CDR3 protein: CASSPGQNTEAFF

clone size: few
V gene: TRBV3-1/TRBV3-2
D gene: TRBD2
J gene: TRBJ2-1
CDR3 length: 16
CDR3 DNA: TGTGCCAGCAGCCAAGGGCTAGCGGGGGGCAACAATGAGCAGTTCTTC
CDR3 protein: CASSQGLAGGNNEQFF

clone size: -
V gene: TRBV5-1
D gene: TRBD1
J gene: TRBJ1-5
CDR3 length: 15
CDR3 DNA: TGCGCCAGCAGTCCCGGGACAGGGGGACATCAGCCCCAGCATTTT
CDR3 protein: CASSPGTGGHQPQHF

clone size: once
V gene: TRBV30
D gene: -
J gene: TRBJ1-1
CDR3 length: 12
CDR3 DNA: TGTGCCAGTCAGACTCCCCGAACTGAAGCTTTCTTT
CDR3 protein: CASQTPRTEAFF

clone size: -
V gene: TRBV10-3
D gene: -
J gene: TRBJ1-6
CDR3 length: 14
CDR3 DNA: TGTGCCATCAGTGAGGGCAGGGAGGGTTCACCCCTCCACTTT
CDR3 protein: CAISEGREGSPLHF

clone size: -
V gene: TRBV11-3
D gene: -
J gene: TRBJ2-5
CDR3 length: 16
CDR3 DNA: TGTGCCAGCAGCTTACCGCCTCTAGGTTATCAAGAGACCCAGTACTTC
CDR3 protein: CASSLPPLGYQETQYF

clone size: -
V gene: TRBV5-6
D gene: -
J gene: TRBJ1-1
CDR3 length: 13
CDR3 DNA: TGTGCCAGCAGCTTGGTCAGAAACACTGAAGCTTTCTTT
CDR3 protein: CASSLVRNTEAFF

clone size: -
V gene: TRBV5-5
D gene: TRBD1
J gene: TRBJ2-7
CDR3 length: 15
CDR3 DNA: TGTGCCAGCAGCTTGGAGGACAGGGACCACTACGAGCAGTACTTC
CDR3 protein: CASSLEDRDHYEQYF

clone size: -
V gene: TRBV7-9
D gene: -
J gene: TRBJ2-6
CDR3 length: 18
CDR3 DNA: TGTGCCAGCAGCGCGCCCGGGGGAGTAATCTCTGGGGCCAACGTCCTGACTTTC
CDR3 protein: CASSAPGGVISGANVLTF

clone size: -
V gene: TRBV30
D gene: -
J gene: TRBJ1-1
CDR3 length: 14
CDR3 DNA: TGTGCCTGGAGTGTAGGAGGCGCCGACACTGAAGCTTTCTTT
CDR3 protein: CAWSVGGADTEAFF

clone size: -
V gene: TRBV21-1
D gene: -
J gene: TRBJ1-2
CDR3 length: 12
CDR3 DNA: TGTGCCGGGGGCGGGACAGACCCCTACTACACCTTC
CDR3 protein: CAGGGTDPYYTF

clone size: -
V gene: TRBV7-8
D gene: -
J gene: TRBJ1-5
CDR3 length: 17
CDR3 DNA: TGTGCCAGCAGCTTCGCGTCACTCAGGGATGTGGGTCAGCCCCAGCATTTT
CDR3 protein: CASSFASLRDVGQPQHF

clone size: -
V gene: TRBV3-1/TRBV3-2
D gene: -
J gene: TRBJ1-2
CDR3 length: 12
CDR3 DNA: TGTGCCAGCAGCAATAGACAGAGTGGCTACACCTTC
CDR3 protein: CASSNRQSGYTF

clone size: -
V gene: TRBV10-3
D gene: TRBD1
J gene: TRBJ1-1
CDR3 length: 14
CDR3 DNA: TGTGCCATCAGGGAGACAGGGGTGAACACTGAAGCTTTCTTT
CDR3 protein: CAIRETGVNTEAFF

clone size: -
V gene: TRBV7-8
D gene: TRBD1
J gene: TRBJ2-7
CDR3 length: 15
CDR3 DNA: TGTGCCAGCAGCTCGATACAGGGGGGAATAGAGGAGCAGTACTTC
CDR3 protein: CASSSIQGGIEEQYF

clone size: -
V gene: TRBV5-1
D gene: TRBD1
J gene: TRBJ1-1
CDR3 length: 17
CDR3 DNA: TGCGCCAGTCATTACGGGACAGGGGGCCTTATGAACACTGAAGCTTTCTTT
CDR3 protein: CASHYGTGGLMNTEAFF

clone size: -
V gene: TRBV6-1
D gene: TRBD1
J gene: TRBJ2-5
CDR3 length: 14
CDR3 DNA: TGTGCCAGCAGTGAGGACAGGGGGCATGGGACCCAGTACTTC
CDR3 protein: CASSEDRGHGTQYF

clone size: -
V gene: TRBV2
D gene: TRBD1
J gene: TRBJ1-1
CDR3 length: 14
CDR3 DNA: TGTGCCAGCAATATGGGACAGGGGGCTTCTGAAGCTTTCTTT
CDR3 protein: CASNMGQGASEAFF

clone size: -
V gene: TRBV24-1
D gene: -
J gene: TRBJ2-7
CDR3 length: 14
CDR3 DNA: TGTGCCACCAGTGGGGGCAGAAACTCCTACGAGCAGTACTTC
CDR3 protein: CATSGGRNSYEQYF

clone size: -
V gene: TRBV3-1/TRBV3-2
D gene: -
J gene: TRBJ2-7
CDR3 length: 15
CDR3 DNA: TGTGCCAGCAGCCCTCGTAGGGACACCTTCTACGAGCAGTACTTC
CDR3 protein: CASSPRRDTFYEQYF

clone size: -
V gene: TRBV5-1
D gene: TRBD1
J gene: TRBJ2-7
CDR3 length: 14
CDR3 DNA: TGCGCCAGCAGCTTGAGGGACAGCTCCTACGAGCAGTACTTC
CDR3 protein: CASSLRDSSYEQYF

clone size: -
V gene: TRBV11-1
D gene: TRBD2
J gene: TRBJ2-1
CDR3 length: 14
CDR3 DNA: TGTGCCAGCAGCTTAGCGGGAGGGCCTTATGAGCAGTTCTTC
CDR3 protein: CASSLAGGPYEQFF

clone size: -
V gene: TRBV6-5
D gene: -
J gene: TRBJ1-3
CDR3 length: 15
CDR3 DNA: TGTGCCAGCAGTCGAGACCCGGGTCCTGGAAACACCATATATTTT
CDR3 protein: CASSRDPGPGNTIYF

clone size: -
V gene: TRBV6-1
D gene: TRBD1
J gene: TRBJ2-7
CDR3 length: 16
CDR3 DNA: TGTGCCAGCAGTGGGGCGTTAGGGACAGGGGGCCACGAGCAGTACTTC
CDR3 protein: CASSGALGTGGHEQYF

clone size: once
V gene: TRBV3-1/TRBV3-2
D gene: TRBD2
J gene: TRBJ2-7
CDR3 length: 17
CDR3 DNA: TGTGCCAGCAGCCAAGATGGGGGGGAAGCGGCCGTCTACGAGCAGTACTTC
CDR3 protein: CASSQDGGEAAVYEQYF

clone size: -
V gene: TRBV7-9
D gene: -
J gene: TRBJ2-1
CDR3 length: 15
CDR3 DNA: TGTGCCAGCCGCTGGGGGGGCGATTCCTACAATGAGCAGTTCTTC
CDR3 protein: CASRWGGDSYNEQFF

clone size: -
V gene: TRBV27
D gene: TRBD1
J gene: TRBJ1-5
CDR3 length: 16
CDR3 DNA: TGTGCCAGCAGTCCCCGGACAGGGGCCTTCAATCAGCCCCAGCATTTT
CDR3 protein: CASSPRTGAFNQPQHF

clone size: -
V gene: TRBV5-1
D gene: -
J gene: TRBJ2-3
CDR3 length: 16
CDR3 DNA: TGCGCCAGCAGCTTGGTTATAGCGGCAAGCACAGATACGCAGTATTTT
CDR3 protein: CASSLVIAASTDTQYF

clone size: -
V gene: TRBV12-1
D gene: -
J gene: TRBJ1-1
CDR3 length: 18
CDR3 DNA: TGTGCCAGCAGCCCGCGTACCGGCTTATACCAGGCGCCCCCTGAAGCTTTCTTT
CDR3 protein: CASSPRTGLYQAPPEAFF

clone size: -
V gene: TRBV6-6
D gene: TRBD2
J gene: TRBJ2-7
CDR3 length: 13
CDR3 DNA: TGTGCCAGCAGTTTCGGGGGGAGAAACGAGCAGTACTTC
CDR3 protein: CASSFGGRNEQYF

clone size: -
V gene: TRBV10-3
D gene: TRBD1
J gene: TRBJ1-6
CDR3 length: 15
CDR3 DNA: TGTGCCATCAGCGACGTCGGGACAGGGGGTTCACCCCTCCACTTT
CDR3 protein: CAISDVGTGGSPLHF

clone size: -
V gene: TRBV5-6
D gene: TRBD1
J gene: TRBJ2-1
CDR3 length: 12
CDR3 DNA: TGTGCCAGCAGCCCTACGACAGGGGACCCGTTCTTC
CDR3 protein: CASSPTTGDPFF

clone size: once
V gene: TRBV15
D gene: -
J gene: TRBJ1-2
CDR3 length: 13
CDR3 DNA: TGTGCCACCAGCAGAGTAGTTAACTATGGCTACACCTTC
CDR3 protein: CATSRVVNYGYTF

clone size: -
V gene: TRBV3-1/TRBV3-2
D gene: -
J gene: TRBJ1-5
CDR3 length: 14
CDR3 DNA: TGTGCCAGCAGCCAAGATACATGGAATCAGCCCCAGCATTTT
CDR3 protein: CASSQDTWNQPQHF

clone size: once
V gene: TRBV9
D gene: -
J gene: TRBJ2-3
CDR3 length: 16
CDR3 DNA: TGTGCCAGCAGCGTAGGGCTAGCTGGAGGCACAGATACGCAGTATTTT
CDR3 protein: CASSVGLAGGTDTQYF

clone size: -
V gene: TRBV5-1
D gene: -
J gene: TRBJ2-7
CDR3 length: 14
CDR3 DNA: TGCGCCAGCAGCTTGGACAGTTGGTCCTACGAGCAGTACTTC
CDR3 protein: CASSLDSWSYEQYF

clone size: -
V gene: TRBV19
D gene: -
J gene: TRBJ2-2
CDR3 length: 15
CDR3 DNA: TGTGCCAGTGCGGACCTGCGGGCGAACACCGGGGAGCTGTTTTTT
CDR3 protein: CASADLRANTGELFF

clone size: -
V gene: TRBV7-5
D gene: -
J gene: TRBJ2-7
CDR3 length: 15
CDR3 DNA: TGTGCCAGAATCCAGAGGATTCGAGTTTGGCTTGGGCAGTACTTC
CDR3 protein: CARIQRIRVWLGQYF

clone size: -
V gene: TRBV5-1
D gene: TRBD2
J gene: TRBJ2-1
CDR3 length: 16
CDR3 DNA: TGCGCCAGCAGCTTACGGACTAGCGGGACGGTCAATGAGCAGTTCTTC
CDR3 protein: CASSLRTSGTVNEQFF

clone size: -
V gene: TRBV5-5
D gene: TRBD1
J gene: TRBJ1-5
CDR3 length: 17
CDR3 DNA: TGTGCCAGCAGTCCGGGGGGACAGGCAAATAGCAATCAGCCCCAGCATTTT
CDR3 protein: CASSPGGQANSNQPQHF

clone size: -
V gene: TRBV7-2
D gene: -
J gene: TRBJ2-1
CDR3 length: 14
CDR3 DNA: TGTGCCAGCAGCTTAGTGACAACCTACAATGAGCAGTTCTTC
CDR3 protein: CASSLVTTYNEQFF

clone size: once
V gene: TRBV6-6
D gene: TRBD2
J gene: TRBJ2-7
CDR3 length: 12
CDR3 DNA: TGTGCCAGCGGATTAGCGGGAGAAACCCAGTACTTC
CDR3 protein: CASGLAGETQYF

clone size: -
V gene: TRBV20-1
D gene: TRBD2
J gene: TRBJ2-7
CDR3 length: 14
CDR3 DNA: TGCAGTGCTAGTCGGGCGGGGACTAACTACGAGCAGTACTTC
CDR3 protein: CSASRAGTNYEQYF

clone size: -
V gene: TRBV6-5
D gene: -
J gene: TRBJ2-7
CDR3 length: 14
CDR3 DNA: TGTGCCAGCAGAAAACGGGATGCAAGCTACGAGCAGTACTTC
CDR3 protein: CASRKRDASYEQYF

clone size: once
V gene: TRBV19
D gene: TRBD1
J gene: TRBJ1-5
CDR3 length: 14
CDR3 DNA: TGTGCCAGTACCCTCACAGGGGGCGTTCAGCCCCAGCATTTT
CDR3 protein: CASTLTGGVQPQHF

clone size: -
V gene: TRBV5-1
D gene: TRBD1
J gene: TRBJ2-1
CDR3 length: 16
CDR3 DNA: TGCGCCAGCACCGCTCTAGGCAGGGGGTTTAGGGATGAGCAGTTCTTC
CDR3 protein: CASTALGRGFRDEQFF

clone size: -
V gene: TRBV3-1/TRBV3-2
D gene: TRBD1
J gene: TRBJ1-4
CDR3 length: 15
CDR3 DNA: TGTGCCAGCAGCCAGAATCGGGACAGATTCGGAAAACTGTTTTTT
CDR3 protein: CASSQNRDRFGKLFF

clone size: once
V gene: TRBV5-1
D gene: TRBD2
J gene: TRBJ2-3
CDR3 length: 18
CDR3 DNA: TGCGCCAGCAGCTTGACTCCCTTGACTAGCGGGAGTGCAGATACGCAGTATTTT
CDR3 protein: CASSLTPLTSGSADTQYF

clone size: -
V gene: TRBV28
D gene: -
J gene: TRBJ2-7
CDR3 length: 12
CDR3 DNA: TGTGCCAGCCGAGGGGGAACCTACGAGCAGTACTTC
CDR3 protein: CASRGGTYEQYF

clone size: -
V gene: TRBV5-4
D gene: -
J gene: TRBJ1-6
CDR3 length: 16
CDR3 DNA: TGTGCCAGCAGCCTTACAGGGAGCTCCTATAATTCACCCCTCCACTTT
CDR3 protein: CASSLTGSSYNSPLHF